Listed here are 28 T cell receptor beta chains from one sample, sequenced in a study of T cell responses to AZD1222 COVID-19 vaccine. Clones were sequenced by immunoSEQ multiplex PCR, and TCRdb holds only the in-frame ones, with some missing. The sample consists of some 96,000 clones, over 90% of them appearing once. Here the sequenced sample was peripheral blood, taken on day 0 of AZD1222 vaccination. These receptors all come from an adult in good health.

This chain uses TRBV29-1 with TRBJ2-3, with D unresolved. Germline CDR1 and CDR2: SQVTM and ANQGSEA. CDR3 length: 14 amino acids. V shed 4 bases and J shed 2 bases, with 13 bases lying between them. CDR3: CSVVFGLNTDTQYF. Here the CDR3 DNA reads TGCAGCGTTGTGTTCGGGCTAAACACAGATACGCAGTATTTT.

The CDR3 sequence is CASSFRRQGDYGYTF. As DNA, the CDR3 is TGTGCCAGCAGTTTCAGAAGGCAGGGCGACTATGGCTACACCTTC. J is TRBJ1-2 and V is TRBV27; possibly TRBD1 for D (5 bases). The CDR3 is made up of 15 amino acids. V was shortened by 3 bases and J by 3 bases, with 14 bases between the two germline ends. Germline-derived CDR1 and CDR2 are MNHEY and SMNVEV (reference sequence).

The rearrangement links TRBV28 to TRBJ1-2, with D perhaps TRBD1 (5 bases). V shed 2 bases and J shed 4 bases, with 11 bases lying between them. The CDR3 has 14 residues. Germline V lookup: CDR1 MDHEN, CDR2 SYDVKM. CDR3: CASSLLGTVYGYTF. The CDR3 region has the DNA TGTGCCAGCAGTTTACTAGGGACCGTCTATGGCTACACCTTC.

The chain couples TRBV27 to TRBJ2-1, with a weak D call TRBD2 (6 bases). Trimming removed 1 base at V and 4 bases at J, with 11 bases between. From germline, CDR1 is MNHEY and CDR2 SMNVEV (reference sequence). The CDR3 has 15 amino acids. CDR3 amino acids: CASSLLGGEYNEQFF. As DNA, the CDR3 is TGTGCCAGCAGTTTATTGGGCGGGGAATACAATGAGCAGTTCTTC.

V and J are TRBV10-3 and TRBJ1-3; TRBD1 might be the D (6 bases). The CDR3 length is 16 residues. Trimming removed 3 bases from V and 0 bases from J, with 12 bases in between. Germline V lookup: CDR1 ENHRY, CDR2 SYGVKD. CDR3 in DNA: TGTGCCATCAGTGAAGGGGGTCACCGCTCTGGAAACACCATATATTTT. As protein: CAISEGGHRSGNTIYF.

The chain joins TRBV7-8 to TRBJ2-7, with 8 bases aligning to TRBD1. Per the germline V gene, CDR1 is SGHVS and CDR2 is FQNEAQ. The length of the CDR3 is 14 residues. The junction had 7 bases not matched to a gene; V was cut back by 5 bases and J by 4 bases. The CDR3, as DNA: TGTGCCAGCAGCCAACAGGGGGTACCTTACGAGCAGTACTTC. Its translation is CASSQQGVPYEQYF.

The V and J genes are TRBV11-2 and TRBJ1-1, with TRBD1 matching over 9 bases. Looked up from germline, CDR1 is SGHAT and CDR2 is FQNNGV. The CDR3 sequence is 13 residues long. The V gene end was trimmed by 7 bases and the J gene end by 9 bases; junction bases not matched to a gene: 9. The chain's CDR3 is CASTMGYRGQAFF. DNA for the CDR3: TGTGCCAGCACCATGGGCTACAGGGGGCAAGCTTTCTTT. Using reference TRBV11-2 and TRBJ1-1 for the parts outside the CDR3, the full variable domain is EAGVAQSPRYKIIEKRQSVAFWCNPISGHATLYWYQQILGQGPKLLIQFQNNGVVDDSQLPKDRFSAERLKGVDSTLKIQPAKLEDSAVYLCASTMGYRGQAFFGQGTRLTVV.

The chain has TRBV9 and TRBJ2-1; a weak D match, TRBD2 (5 bases). CDR1 and CDR2 from the germline V gene are SGDLS and YYNGEE. The length of the CDR3 is 13 residues. Trimming cost V 3 bases and J 7 bases, with 11 bases left between them. For the CDR3, the DNA is TGTGCCAGCAGCGAGAGGGTGGAAAATGAGCAGTTCTTC. Its protein product is CASSERVENEQFF.

The chain carries TRBV3-1 (or the pseudogene TRBV3-2) and TRBJ1-3; no firm D call. The germline gives CDR1 LGHDT, CDR2 YNNKEL (reference sequence). V was shortened by 2 bases and J by 0 bases, with 11 bases between the two germline ends. The CDR3 loop spans 16 amino acids. The CDR3 loop reads CASSQILLVSGNTIYF. In nucleotides, the CDR3 is TGTGCCAGCAGCCAAATCTTATTAGTCTCTGGAAACACCATATATTTT.

The sample holds a few counts of this clone. The chain couples TRBV6-5 to TRBJ1-5; the D is unclear. Germline loops: CDR1 MNHEY, CDR2 SVGAGI. The CDR3 extends over 15 amino acids. Trimming left V 2 bases short and J 0 bases short, with 8 bases between. The CDR3 region is CASSYMGGSNQPQHF. The DNA of the CDR3 is TGTGCCAGCAGTTACATGGGCGGTAGCAATCAGCCCCAGCATTTT.

The sample holds a few counts of this clone. In nucleotides, the CDR3 is TGTGCCAGCAGCCAAGCAGGGGGCGATGGCTACACCTTC. It codes for CASSQAGGDGYTF. The genes are TRBV4-2 and TRBJ1-2; 8 nucleotides align to TRBD1. The germline V gene encodes CDR1 LGHNA and CDR2 YNFKEQ. The J segment lost 6 bases and the V segment lost 1 base, leaving 1 base of the junction unmatched. This CDR3 comprises 13 residues.

CDR3 sequence (DNA): TGTGCCAGCAGTATCGACTCAGGGGCCGGGGAGCTGTTTTTT. Its translation: CASSIDSGAGELFF. This chain connects TRBV27 to TRBJ2-2; D may be TRBD1 (6 bases). V lost 5 bases, J lost 6 bases, and 13 bases lay in between. This CDR3 spans 14 amino acids. From germline, CDR1 is MNHEY and CDR2 SMNVEV (reference sequence).

V is TRBV9 and J is TRBJ2-2, with D uncertain. CDR3 size: 11 residues. With 0 bases removed from V and 6 bases from J, the gap between germline ends came to 0 bases. Germline CDR1 reads SGDLS; CDR2 reads YYNGEE. CDR3 sequence (DNA): TGTGCCAGCAGCGTAGCCGGGGAGCTGTTTTTT. Translation gives CASSVAGELFF.

The CDR3, as DNA: TGCAGTGCTAGTCCCGTACAGACAGGGCTTTTGGTTAGCAATCAGCCCCAGCATTTT. It codes for CSASPVQTGLLVSNQPQHF. The genes are TRBV20-1 and TRBJ1-5, with 7 bases identical to TRBD1. Trimming at V came to 3 bases and at J to 0 bases, leaving 17 bases not matched to a gene. The CDR3 consists of 19 residues. Germline V lookup: CDR1 DFQATT, CDR2 SNEGSKA (reference sequence).

The chain is built from TRBV7-9 and TRBJ2-7; no firm D call. V lost 5 bases to trimming and J lost 3 bases, with 20 bases between them. The CDR3 sequence is 16 residues long. Per germline, CDR1 SEHNR and CDR2 FQNEAQ (reference sequence). The CDR3 coding sequence is TGTGCCAGCAGCCCGCACTTAGTACGGAACTTCTACGAGCAGTACTTC. This codes for CASSPHLVRNFYEQYF.

This clone was recorded only once. This chain joins TRBV6-5 and TRBJ2-5; unclear D gene. Trimming stripped 8 bases from V and 5 bases from J, with 21 bases between. Germline loops: CDR1 MNHEY, CDR2 SVGAGI. The CDR3 is 15 amino acids. The CDR3 region is CASLSRRTPRETQYF. The CDR3 DNA follows: TGTGCCAGCTTGTCAAGGCGGACCCCCCGGGAGACCCAGTACTTC.

This sequence joins TRBV27 and TRBJ2-1; 12 nucleotides agree with TRBD2. The CDR3 contains 15 residues. V lost 5 bases and J lost 7; bases outside the gene matches: 6. Germline V gives CDR1 MNHEY, CDR2 SMNVEV (reference sequence). The CDR3 coding sequence is TGTGCCAGCAGTAAACCGACTAGCGGGAGTAATGAGCAGTTCTTC. Amino acids: CASSKPTSGSNEQFF.

Concerning this clone itself: One end of the junction fails to match germline, which may point to a read error. The chain joins TRBV7-2 to TRBJ1-1, with TRBD1 matching over 8 bases. The CDR3 spans 15 residues. Looked up from germline, CDR1 is SGHTA and CDR2 is FQGNSA. Here the CDR3 reads CASSQEGQGATILNF. DNA of the CDR3: TGTGCCAGCAGCCAGGAGGGGCAGGGGGCGACGATTTTAAACTTT.

This CDR3 is CASSDQTGNQPQHF. CDR3 nucleotide sequence: TGTGCCAGCAGTGACCAGACAGGGAATCAGCCCCAGCATTTT. The chain employs TRBV2 and TRBJ1-5, with TRBD1 matching over 7 bases. V was pared by 3 bases and J by 4 bases, with 3 bases of the junction left unmatched. The CDR3 is made up of 14 amino acids. Germline CDR1 reads SNHLY; CDR2 reads FYNNEI.

The chain links TRBV19 to TRBJ2-7; D not certain. This CDR3 is built from 13 residues. The V end lost 3 bases, the J end lost 6 bases, and 12 bases lay between the germline ends. Germline V gives CDR1 LNHDA, CDR2 SQIVND (reference sequence). CDR3 DNA sequence: TGTGCCAGTAGTATGTACAAATTAAGCGAGCAGTACTTC. Its protein product is CASSMYKLSEQYF.

The V call is TRBV28, the J call TRBJ2-1, with 12 bases aligning to TRBD2. Trimming took 5 bases from V and 7 from J; bases not matched to a gene: 9. The CDR3 spans 16 residues. Germline V gene sequence: CDR1 MDHEN, CDR2 SYDVKM. This CDR3 reads CASSREGLAGGNEQFF. The CDR3 DNA reads as TGTGCCAGCAGTCGTGAGGGGCTAGCGGGAGGGAATGAGCAGTTCTTC.

The J gene is TRBJ1-4, the V gene TRBV19, with no clear D. The germline V gene has CDR1 LNHDA and CDR2 SQIVND (reference sequence). The CDR3 length is 14 residues. V was trimmed by 7 bases and J by 7 bases, leaving 16 bases between them. CDR3 sequence reads: CASTGGQEGEKLFF. The DNA for the CDR3 is TGTGCCAGTACAGGCGGCCAGGAGGGTGAAAAACTGTTTTTT.

The chain carries TRBV9 and TRBJ1-1; D is possibly TRBD1 (5 bases). Per the germline V gene, CDR1 is SGDLS and CDR2 is YYNGEE. The CDR3 consists of 17 residues. V lost 1 base and J lost 6, with 22 bases in between. The CDR3 DNA reads as TGTGCCAGCAGCGTAACCCTGGGAGAGGGGCCCGACGCTGAAGCTTTCTTT. Amino acid sequence: CASSVTLGEGPDAEAFF.

This chain links TRBV28 with TRBJ2-7; 11 bases are shared with TRBD2. The CDR3 is made up of 14 amino acids. In germline, CDR1 is MDHEN, CDR2 SYDVKM. The V and J ends lost 7 bases and 5 bases, in that order; junction bases with no gene match: 7. CDR3 sequence reads: CASITSGRLNEQYF. CDR3 nucleotides: TGTGCCAGCATAACTAGCGGGAGACTCAACGAGCAGTACTTC.

The rearrangement uses TRBV7-8 and TRBJ1-1, with 7 bases that match TRBD1. Germline CDR1 reads SGHVS; CDR2 reads FQNEAQ. The CDR3 covers 14 residues. Losses at the gene ends were 3 bases for V and 5 bases for J; bases not matched to a gene: 6. The CDR3 spells CASSLGRGRTEAFF. The DNA for the CDR3 is TGTGCCAGCAGCTTGGGCAGGGGGAGGACTGAAGCTTTCTTT.

This clone appeared once. V gene TRBV11-2 combines with J gene TRBJ2-7, with a possible D match to TRBD2 (6 bases). The CDR3 covers 16 residues. Germline lookup yields CDR1 SGHAT and CDR2 FQNNGV. The germline V and J ends were trimmed by 5 bases and 1 base, with 18 bases remaining between them. The CDR3 sequence is CASSPLTGGTSYEQYF. CDR3 in DNA: TGTGCCAGCAGCCCGCTAACTGGGGGGACTTCCTACGAGCAGTACTTC.

The rearrangement links TRBV7-3 to TRBJ2-1, with D possibly TRBD2 on 5 matching bases. The CDR3 runs 15 residues. The V end lost 1 base, the J end lost 7 bases, and 14 bases lay between the germline ends. Looked up from germline, CDR1 is SGHTA and CDR2 is FQGTGA. The CDR3 loop reads CASSLIGGPGNEQFF. The CDR3 region has the DNA TGTGCCAGCAGCTTAATTGGCGGGCCGGGGAATGAGCAGTTCTTC.

The J gene is TRBJ2-3, the V gene TRBV6-1; maybe TRBD2 (5 bases). Trimming took off 1 base at V and 4 bases at J, with 12 bases between the two ends. The germline CDR1 and CDR2 sequences are MNHNS and SASEGT. The length of the CDR3 is 15 residues. CDR3 DNA sequence: TGTGCCAGCAGTGAAGAAATAGCGCGCTCAGATACGCAGTATTTT. Protein product: CASSEEIARSDTQYF.